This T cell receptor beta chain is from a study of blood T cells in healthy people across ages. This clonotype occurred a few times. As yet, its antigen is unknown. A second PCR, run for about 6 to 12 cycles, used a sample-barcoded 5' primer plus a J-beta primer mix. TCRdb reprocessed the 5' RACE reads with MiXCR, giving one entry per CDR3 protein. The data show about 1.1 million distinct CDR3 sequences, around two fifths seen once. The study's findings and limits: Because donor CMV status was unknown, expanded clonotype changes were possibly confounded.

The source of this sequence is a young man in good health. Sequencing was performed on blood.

The CDR3 DNA is TGTGCCAGCAGTTACAGGCCCCAAGAGACCCAGTACTTC. Protein product: CASSYRPQETQYF. The chain uses TRBV6-5 and TRBJ2-5; no firm D call. Germline V gives CDR1 MNHEY, CDR2 SVGAGI. V lost 2 bases, J lost 1 base, and 5 bases lay in between. The CDR3 extends over 13 amino acids.